The 8 T cell receptor beta chains below were found in one sample sequenced in a study of blood T cell repertoires in COVID-19. The repertoire was sequenced with immunoSEQ multiplex PCR; TCRdb's copy has only in-frame clones and lacks some. This table holds 220,000 or so clones, about four fifths found once. Sequenced: peripheral blood. The receptors originated from a woman older than 75 with acute or convalescent COVID-19.

The CDR3 reads CASSLLIPRDTEAFF. Here the CDR3 DNA reads TGTGCCAGCAGCTTATTGATCCCCAGGGACACTGAAGCTTTCTTT. The genes are TRBV7-9 and TRBJ1-1; TRBD1 is a possible D gene (5 bases). The germline V gene encodes CDR1 SEHNR and CDR2 FQNEAQ (reference sequence). The V end lost 2 bases, the J end lost 3 bases, and 13 bases lay between the germline ends. The length of the CDR3 is 15 residues.

The gene calls are TRBV4-3 and TRBJ2-2; possibly TRBD1 for D (6 bases). V lost 1 base and J 5 bases, leaving 8 bases between the germline ends. The CDR3 length is 14 residues. Germline loops: CDR1 LGHNA, CDR2 YSLEER. The CDR3 DNA reads TGCGCCAGCAGCCAAGGTCAGGGGACCGGGGAGCTGTTTTTT. Residues: CASSQGQGTGELFF.

The chain uses TRBV28 and TRBJ2-3, with a tentative D call TRBD2 (6 bases). Germline CDR1 reads MDHEN; CDR2 reads SYDVKM. V gave up 4 bases and J gave up 1 base, with 12 bases separating them. The CDR3 is made up of 15 amino acids. The CDR3 nucleotides read TGTGCCAGCAGTTCTAGCGCCCTCGGCACAGATACGCAGTATTTT. The encoded protein is CASSSSALGTDTQYF.

The V call is TRBV5-5, the J call TRBJ2-5; D uncertain. V was pared by 0 bases and J by 5 bases, with 17 bases between. The CDR3 consists of 16 residues. Germline CDR1 reads SGHKS; CDR2 reads YYEKEE (reference sequence). The DNA for the CDR3 is TGTGCCAGCAGCTTGGGTGCAGGTCGTGTTTTGGAGACCCAGTACTTC. Residues: CASSLGAGRVLETQYF.

This chain connects TRBV24-1 to TRBJ1-5; weak D call: TRBD1 (5 bases). The length of the CDR3 is 15 residues. V lost 4 bases and J lost 1, with 10 bases in between. From germline, CDR1 is KGHDR and CDR2 SFDVKD. CDR3 nucleotides: TGTGCCACCAGTGACCCTAACAGGAGCAATCAGCCCCAGCATTTT. It translates to CATSDPNRSNQPQHF.

This chain connects TRBV2 to TRBJ2-7; D unclear. Trimming removed 7 bases from V and 0 bases from J, with 13 bases in between. Germline CDR1 is SNHLY and CDR2 is FYNNEI. The CDR3 runs to 14 residues. In DNA, the CDR3 is TGTGCCAGCACCCTGACCGACTTCTCCTACGAGCAGTACTTC. Protein product: CASTLTDFSYEQYF.

The chain has TRBV7-6 and TRBJ1-4; 7 positions agree with TRBD1. The V and J ends lost 0 bases and 0 bases, in that order; junction bases with no gene match: 1. The CDR3 consists of 16 residues. Germline V gene sequence: CDR1 SGHVS, CDR2 FNYEAQ. As DNA, the CDR3 is TGTGCCAGCAGCTTAGCCGACAGGGCAACTAATGAAAAACTGTTTTTT. Protein: CASSLADRATNEKLFF.

The chain uses TRBV5-4 and TRBJ1-1; 9 bases align to TRBD1. The length of the CDR3 is 18 residues. The germline V gene has CDR1 SGHNT and CDR2 YYREEE (reference sequence). J gave up 4 bases and V 0 bases, and 13 bases lay outside the gene matches. The chain's CDR3 is CASSLAWGQGVLSTEAFF. The CDR3 bases are TGTGCCAGCAGCTTGGCCTGGGGACAGGGAGTGTTGAGCACTGAAGCTTTCTTT.